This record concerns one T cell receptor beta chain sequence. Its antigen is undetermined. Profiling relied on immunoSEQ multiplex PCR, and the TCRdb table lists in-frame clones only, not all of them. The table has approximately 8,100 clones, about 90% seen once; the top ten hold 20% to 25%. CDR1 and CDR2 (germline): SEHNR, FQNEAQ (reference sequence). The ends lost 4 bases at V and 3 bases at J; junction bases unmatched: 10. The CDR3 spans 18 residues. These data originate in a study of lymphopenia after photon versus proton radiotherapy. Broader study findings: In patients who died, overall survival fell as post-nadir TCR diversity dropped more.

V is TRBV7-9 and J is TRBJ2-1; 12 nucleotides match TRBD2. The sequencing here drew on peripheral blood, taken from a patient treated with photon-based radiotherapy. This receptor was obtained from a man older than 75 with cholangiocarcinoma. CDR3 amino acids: CASSYPRASGGGYNEQFF. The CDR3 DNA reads TGTGCCAGCAGCTACCCGAGGGCTAGCGGGGGGGGCTACAATGAGCAGTTCTTC.